These T cell receptor beta chains were read from a single sample in a study of a mutant IDH1 vaccine in newly diagnosed glioma. Antigens for these TCRs are unknown. The data were produced by immunoSEQ multiplex PCR, yet TCRdb's version contains in-frame clones alone and is incomplete. The data contain over 50,000 clones, around three quarters of them seen just once; the ten biggest clones take up over 4.5%. The specimen was PBMCs, collected from a glioma patient whose treatment included an IDH1 peptide vaccine. The receptors derive from a woman aged 40 to 50 with glioma. Some clones in this sample may be carry-over from other donors' samples. Both conserved end residues are part of each CDR3. The D gene is left open where the match is weak. Clone size is given for some rows only: seen once, a few or many times, or a class if the clone is expanded.

TGTGCCAGCAGGCCTACAGGGAACACTGAAGCTTTCTTT	CASRPTGNTEAFF	-	-	TRBJ1-1	TRBV5-4
TGTGCCAGTACCCTACGCGGTAATCAGCCCCAGCATTTT	CASTLRGNQPQHF	-	-	TRBJ1-5	TRBV19
TGCAGCGCCTCCTATGCGAATGAGCAGTTCTTC	CSASYANEQFF	-	-	TRBJ2-1	TRBV29-1
TGTGCCAGCAGCCAAAACCCTCTAGGCTCCTACGAGCAGTACTTC	CASSQNPLGSYEQYF	-	-	TRBJ2-7	TRBV4-2
TGTGCCAGCAGTGACAAACTAGCGGGAGGCCCAGATACGCAGTATTTT	CASSDKLAGGPDTQYF	TRBD2	-	TRBJ2-3	TRBV6-4
TGTGCCTGGCAGGGGTCGAGCACCGGGGAGCTGTTTTTT	CAWQGSSTGELFF	-	-	TRBJ2-2	TRBV30
TGCAGCGTTCACAGGTTGAACACTGAAGCTTTCTTT	CSVHRLNTEAFF	-	-	TRBJ1-1	TRBV29-1
TGTGCTAGTGGTTGGAGGAGGCCGGGACTAGCGGGGGGACGCAGCTCCTACGAGCAGTACTTC	CASGWRRPGLAGGRSSYEQYF	TRBD2	-	TRBJ2-7	TRBV12-5
TGCAGCGTTGACATAGAGGGATTTTCAGGAAAACTGTTTTTT	CSVDIEGFSGKLFF	-	-	TRBJ1-4	TRBV29-1
TGTGCCAGCAGAAATGGCAGGGTTTCTGAAAAACTGTTTTTT	CASRNGRVSEKLFF	-	-	TRBJ1-4	TRBV6-5
TGTGCCAGTAGTATAGCTGGGGGCGGTCAGCCCCAGCATTTT	CASSIAGGGQPQHF	-	-	TRBJ1-5	TRBV19
TGTGCCTGTAATTCACCGGGAGGCCGCAACAATGAGCAGTTCTTC	CACNSPGGRNNEQFF	TRBD2	-	TRBJ2-1	TRBV30
TGTGCCAGCGGCCAAGAATATAAGCGGGAGTACACCGGGGAGCCGTTTTTT	CASGQEYKREYTGEPFF	TRBD2	-	TRBJ2-2	TRBV4-2
TGTGCCAGCAGCTATGACAGATGGGGTTCACCCCTCCACTTT	CASSYDRWGSPLHF	-	-	TRBJ1-6	TRBV7-9
TGTGCCAGCAGCCCGCGGACTAGCGGGGGCCTTCCCCCAGATACGCAGTATTTT	CASSPRTSGGLPPDTQYF	TRBD2	-	TRBJ2-3	TRBV9
TGCGCCAGCAGCTTGGGCGGAAAGGGGGGTTCCTACGAGCAGTACTTC	CASSLGGKGGSYEQYF	-	-	TRBJ2-7	TRBV5-1
TGTGCCTGGAATCAGTGGGGAGCAACCGGGGAGCTGTTTTTT	CAWNQWGATGELFF	-	-	TRBJ2-2	TRBV30
TGTGCCAGTAGCAAAGGGAGGGATCAGCCCCAGCATTTT	CASSKGRDQPQHF	-	few	TRBJ1-5	TRBV19
TGTGCCAGTAAGACGAGCGGGACAGGGGGCTACGAGCAGTACTTC	CASKTSGTGGYEQYF	TRBD1	-	TRBJ2-7	TRBV19
TGTGCCAGTAGTACAACCGGGACAGATGAAAAACTGTTTTTT	CASSTTGTDEKLFF	TRBD1	-	TRBJ1-4	TRBV19
TGTGCCAGCAGCCCAAGGAGGCACAACTATGGCTACACCTTC	CASSPRRHNYGYTF	-	-	TRBJ1-2	TRBV7-2
TGTGCCTCGCTGGGGGCTAGCTCCTACGAGCAGTACTTC	CASLGASSYEQYF	-	-	TRBJ2-7	TRBV10-3
TGTGCCTGGAATCACAGGGGCACTGAAGCTTTCTTT	CAWNHRGTEAFF	TRBD1	-	TRBJ1-1	TRBV30
TGTGCCAGCAGCGGCCGGGACAGGGTTTACAATGAGCAGTTCTTC	CASSGRDRVYNEQFF	TRBD1	-	TRBJ2-1	TRBV9
TGTGCCAGCAGCCAAGATTTTGGACTCCAAGAGACCCAGTACTTC	CASSQDFGLQETQYF	-	-	TRBJ2-5	TRBV14
TGCAGCTTCTCAGGACAGGGGAACACTGAAGCTTTCTTT	CSFSGQGNTEAFF	TRBD1	few	TRBJ1-1	TRBV29-1
TGTGCCACCGGCCCCAATGAGCAGTTCTTC	CATGPNEQFF	-	few	TRBJ2-1	TRBV2
TGCGCCAGCAGCCACCGGACAGGGTCAGATGAGCAGTTCTTC	CASSHRTGSDEQFF	TRBD1	-	TRBJ2-1	TRBV4-3
TGTGCCAGCAGCTCAGGATCGAACACTGAAGCTTTCTTT	CASSSGSNTEAFF	-	-	TRBJ1-1	TRBV7-3
TGTGCCAGCAGCCCGACCCGGGGGAAAGGAAACACCATATATTTT	CASSPTRGKGNTIYF	-	-	TRBJ1-3	TRBV14
TGCGCCAGCAGCCCCGGGGCGGGGGGGCCTTACAATGAGCAGTTCTTC	CASSPGAGGPYNEQFF	TRBD2	-	TRBJ2-1	TRBV4-1
TGTGCCAGCAGTTACGGACAGGGGGCGTGGGGCTACACCTTC	CASSYGQGAWGYTF	TRBD1	once	TRBJ1-2	TRBV6-5
TGTGCCTGGGGGGGCGGACAGGGCTATGGCTACACCTTC	CAWGGGQGYGYTF	TRBD1	-	TRBJ1-2	TRBV30
TGTGCCAGCAGCTTAGGCAGGGCCTCTGGCTACACCTTC	CASSLGRASGYTF	-	many	TRBJ1-2	TRBV11-2
TGTGCCAGCAGCTTGGGTGCAGGGTCAGTAAACACCATATATTTT	CASSLGAGSVNTIYF	-	-	TRBJ1-3	TRBV5-6
TGCAGCGTTGAAACCGGGTTTAGCCCTCGGCCCTACGAGCAGTACTTC	CSVETGFSPRPYEQYF	-	-	TRBJ2-7	TRBV29-1
TGTGCCAGCAGCGTATCAAGCGGGGGCGATTACGAGCAGTACTTC	CASSVSSGGDYEQYF	TRBD2	-	TRBJ2-7	TRBV9
TGCGCCAGCAGCCAAGATCACATAGCCGGGGAGCAGTACTTC	CASSQDHIAGEQYF	-	-	TRBJ2-7	TRBV4-3
TGTGCCAGCAGCTTCAGGGTTAGGAACACTGAAGCTTTCTTT	CASSFRVRNTEAFF	-	once	TRBJ1-1	TRBV7-2
TGTGCCAGCAGTGAAATTCCGGGCCCGAACACCGGGGAGCTGTTTTTT	CASSEIPGPNTGELFF	-	-	TRBJ2-2	TRBV2
TGTGCCAGCAGCCCGGGGACTAGCCTGGGGGAGACCCAGTACTTC	CASSPGTSLGETQYF	TRBD2	-	TRBJ2-5	TRBV7-8
TGTGCCAGCAGCTTAGCCGGTCGGGGGGTGGGGACTGAAGCTTTCTTT	CASSLAGRGVGTEAFF	-	few	TRBJ1-1	TRBV7-9
TGCGCCAGCGGACGACCGAGAATCTCCTCCTACGAGCAGTACTTC	CASGRPRISSYEQYF	-	-	TRBJ2-7	TRBV10-1
TGTGCCAGCAGCCGGGGGATAACCGCGGGGAACACAGATACGCAGTATTTT	CASSRGITAGNTDTQYF	-	-	TRBJ2-3	TRBV5-4
TGTGCCAGCAGCGGACAGGGGCGCACAGATACGCAGTATTTT	CASSGQGRTDTQYF	TRBD1	-	TRBJ2-3	TRBV5-6
TGTGCCACCCAGGGTGTCGACACCGGGGAGCTGTTTTTT	CATQGVDTGELFF	-	-	TRBJ2-2	TRBV2
TGCGCCAGCAGCCAAGCTACCGGACAGGGGATTGAAAAACTGTTTTTT	CASSQATGQGIEKLFF	TRBD1	-	TRBJ1-4	TRBV4-3
TGCGCCAGCAGCGCCCAGGGACCGGGGAGCACTGAAGCTTTCTTT	CASSAQGPGSTEAFF	-	-	TRBJ1-1	TRBV5-1
TGTGCCAGCAGTGCGGACAGGGTGGTCGATACGCAGTATTTT	CASSADRVVDTQYF	TRBD1	-	TRBJ2-3	TRBV2
TGTGCCAGCAGTTCGGATTGGAGTGGGAACACTGAAGCTTTCTTT	CASSSDWSGNTEAFF	-	few	TRBJ1-1	TRBV6-5
TGCGCCAGCAGCGGCCTCCCCTCCACCGGGGAGCTGTTTTTT	CASSGLPSTGELFF	-	-	TRBJ2-2	TRBV5-1
TGTGCCAGCAGTTACCGAGCGAACACTGAAGCTTTCTTT	CASSYRANTEAFF	-	few	TRBJ1-1	TRBV6-5
TGTGCCAGCAGCCTTTTTTTGGACAGGGGGCGCGATTACGAGCAGTACTTC	CASSLFLDRGRDYEQYF	TRBD1	-	TRBJ2-7	TRBV7-6